This TCR beta chain was captured by sequencing in a study of blood T cell repertoires in COVID-19 (dated by TCRdb to 2020 to 2022). General notes on the study: Samples from collaborators originated in the United States, Italy and Spain and spanned both the acute and convalescent phases of COVID-19. The prospective study material was composed of cDNA or gDNA derived from T cells, B-cell-depleted T cells, or PBMCs. The dataset comprised deeply sampled blood TCRbeta repertoires from subjects exposed to, actively infected with, or recovered from COVID-19. The repertoires were released in a freely available public database intended as a resource for research on the immune response to SARS-CoV-2. The samples were drawn from two sources: the first 160 participants of the ongoing ImmuneRACE study, and 1,000 to 1,500 subjects contributed by 6 global collaborators. Sample metadata almost always included a de-identified subject ID, COVID-19 status, age in years and sex. Where available, HLA class I and class II types were taken from metadata supplied by the sample provider and were not determined by assay-based typing.

One collaborating source in Seattle enrolled patients during active infection and followed them longitudinally through the course of disease. Collaborating institutions collected whole blood in K2EDTA tubes following their own protocols. For TCRbeta analysis, collaborators shipped samples in one of three forms: frozen whole blood, isolated PBMCs, or DNA extracted from either of those sample types. Turning to this clone: What this receptor recognizes is not known. No much larger clone exists at a distance of one base, and base qualities are not known.

The research as a whole found: The amount of clinical and demographic metadata varied by source and participant and was provided uncurated.

TCRbeta CDR3 regions were amplified from genomic DNA using the immunoSEQ Assay, a bias-controlled multiplex PCR. Per the authors' processing: The number of nucleated cells in each sample was estimated from the amplification of reference gene primers within the assay. To quantify the absolute abundance of each unique TCRbeta CDR3 rearrangement, sequence reads were collapsed and filtered. Productive Simpson clonality was computed per sample as the square root of Simpson's diversity index over productive rearrangements. Not all clones reach the TCRdb copy of this immuneACCESS table, which keeps in-frame sequences only. Checked studies attribute under half of the gap to unresolved V genes and leave the rest unexplained. V, J and clone size were drawn from that table, and D and trimming were deduced from the DNA. The sample table contains around 150,000 clones; only one count was recorded for 87% of them. The ten largest make up 9% to 12% of the sample.

CDR1 SEHNR and CDR2 FQNEAQ are derived from the germline V gene (reference sequence). Trimming takes 1 base off V and 3 bases off J; junction bases not matched to a gene: 6. The CDR3 measures 15 amino acids from cysteine to phenylalanine. CDR3 DNA is the only sequence kept; it has 45 bases, read in frame from the first base. Sequencing was performed on peripheral blood. The V and J genes are TRBV7-9 and TRBJ2-7; the central 7 bases match TRBD2. The receptor was isolated from a woman between 65 and 79 years old with COVID-19, enrolled during active disease. The DNA sequence is TGTGCCAGCAGCTTAGGGACTAGGAGAAACTACGAGCAGTACTTC. This sequence encodes CASSLGTRRNYEQYF. The CDR3 plus the reference TRBV7-9 and TRBJ2-7 genes for the other parts give the full variable domain: DTGVSQNPRHKITKRGQNVTFRCDPISEHNRLYWYRQTLGQGPEFLTYFQNEAQLEKSRLLSDRFSAERPKGSFSTLEIQRTEQGDSAMYLCASSLGTRRNYEQYFGPGTRLTVT.